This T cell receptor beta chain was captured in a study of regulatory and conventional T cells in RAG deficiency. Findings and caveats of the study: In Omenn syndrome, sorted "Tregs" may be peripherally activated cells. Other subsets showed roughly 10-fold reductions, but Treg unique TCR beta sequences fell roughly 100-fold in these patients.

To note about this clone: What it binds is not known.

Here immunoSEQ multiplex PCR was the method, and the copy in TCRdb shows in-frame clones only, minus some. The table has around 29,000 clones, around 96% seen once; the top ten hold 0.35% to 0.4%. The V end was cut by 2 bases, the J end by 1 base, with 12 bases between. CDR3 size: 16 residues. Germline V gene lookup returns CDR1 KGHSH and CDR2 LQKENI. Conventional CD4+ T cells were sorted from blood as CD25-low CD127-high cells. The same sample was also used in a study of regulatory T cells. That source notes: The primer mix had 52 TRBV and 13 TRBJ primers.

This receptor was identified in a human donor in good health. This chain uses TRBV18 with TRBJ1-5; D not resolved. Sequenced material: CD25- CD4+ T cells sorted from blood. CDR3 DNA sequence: TGTGCCAGCTCACCAAAGGCAGGTCAGAGCAATCAGCCCCAGCATTTT. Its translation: CASSPKAGQSNQPQHF.